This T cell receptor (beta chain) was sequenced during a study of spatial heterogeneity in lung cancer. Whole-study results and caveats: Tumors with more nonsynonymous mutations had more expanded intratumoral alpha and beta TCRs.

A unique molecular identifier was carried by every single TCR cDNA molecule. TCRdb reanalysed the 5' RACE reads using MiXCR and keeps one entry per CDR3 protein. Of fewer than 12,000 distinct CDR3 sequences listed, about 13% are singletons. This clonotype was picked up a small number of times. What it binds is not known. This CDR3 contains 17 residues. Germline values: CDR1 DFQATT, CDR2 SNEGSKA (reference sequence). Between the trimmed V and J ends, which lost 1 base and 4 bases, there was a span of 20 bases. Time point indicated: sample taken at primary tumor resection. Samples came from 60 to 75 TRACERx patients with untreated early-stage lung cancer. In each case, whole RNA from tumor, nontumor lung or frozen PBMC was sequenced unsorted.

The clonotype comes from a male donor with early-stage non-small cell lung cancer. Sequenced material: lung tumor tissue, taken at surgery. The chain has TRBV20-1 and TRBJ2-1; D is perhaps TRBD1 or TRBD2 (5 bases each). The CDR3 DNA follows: TGCAGTGCTAGAGTGGTGGCCCGCCAGGGACGATACAATGAGCAGTTCTTC. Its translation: CSARVVARQGRYNEQFF.